The 7 T cell receptor beta chains presented below share a single source sample, sequenced in a study of shared clonotypes between healthy human individuals (dated by TCRdb to about 2020). For the CD8 naive samples, CD45RO-negative cells were positively selected for CCR7, yielding a CD45RA+CCR7+ population from which TemRA cells were excluded. Library preparation used the immunoSEQ multiplex PCR assay. In its TCRdb copy, this immuneACCESS table keeps in-frame sequences only and misses some clones. Where compared with another copy, unresolved V genes explain less than half of these, and the others have no known cause. The sample profile shows about 800,000 clones; approximately 96% of them were found once. The ten largest clonotypes hold 0.2% to 0.25% of the sample. The sequenced sample consisted of naive CD8+ T cells sorted from blood. The cell subset or site tag for this specimen amounts to: CD45RA+CCR7+. Receptors were obtained from a man under 40 in good health.

The gene calls are TRBV29-1 and TRBJ2-1; 10 nucleotides align to TRBD2. The CDR3 has 12 residues. The J segment lost 10 bases and the V segment lost 7 bases, leaving 7 bases of the junction unmatched. CDR1 is SQVTM and CDR2 is ANQGSEA in the germline V gene. The CDR3 region is CSAIGLADEQFF. The CDR3 DNA sequence: TGCAGCGCTATAGGACTAGCGGACGAGCAGTTCTTC.

V gene TRBV4-1 combines with J gene TRBJ2-7; D not resolved. The CDR3 totals 13 residues. Trimming shortened V by 0 bases and J by 7 bases, and 10 bases separated the two germline ends. CDR1 and CDR2 (germline): MGHRA, YSYEKL. As DNA, the CDR3 is TGCGCCAGCAGCCAAGACCTGAACCGGGAGCAGTACTTC. Residues: CASSQDLNREQYF.

This clone was picked up one time. Different DNA sequences within this sample yield the same CDR3. This rearrangement joins TRBV9 to TRBJ2-1; 8 nucleotides line up with TRBD1. The CDR3 loop spans 13 amino acids. In germline, CDR1 is SGDLS, CDR2 YYNGEE. With 2 bases clipped from V and 7 bases from J, the junction kept 2 bases outside the gene matches. DNA for the CDR3: TGTGCCAGCAGCGTCGGGACAGGTAATGAGCAGTTCTTC. Translated: CASSVGTGNEQFF.

This sequence joins TRBV7-9 and TRBJ1-5, with 10 bases that match TRBD1. The V segment lost 5 bases and the J segment 2 bases; nucleotides outside the gene matches: 6. The CDR3 consists of 16 residues. Germline assignment: CDR1 SEHNR and CDR2 FQNEAQ (reference sequence). CDR3 coding DNA: TGTGCCAGCAGCCCTTGGGACAGGGGTGGCAATCAGCCCCAGCATTTT. This codes for CASSPWDRGGNQPQHF.

CDR3 sequence: CASSDGRSSGTEAFF. The CDR3 DNA follows: TGTGCCAGCAGTGACGGCAGGTCTTCAGGCACTGAAGCTTTCTTT. The chain links TRBV2 to TRBJ1-1; D not certain. Trimming removed 3 bases from V and 4 bases from J, with 15 bases in between. The germline V gene has CDR1 SNHLY and CDR2 FYNNEI. This CDR3 comprises 15 residues.

This CDR3 is CASSPRKALRGHDEQYF. Here the CDR3 DNA reads TGTGCCAGCAGCCCGCGTAAGGCCCTGAGGGGTCACGACGAGCAGTACTTC. J is TRBJ2-7 and V is TRBV9, with D perhaps assigned TRBD1 or TRBD2 (5 bases each). In germline, CDR1 is SGDLS, CDR2 YYNGEE. V gave up 4 bases and J gave up 5 bases, with 25 bases separating them. The CDR3 is made up of 17 amino acids.

This chain joins TRBV29-1 and TRBJ2-1, with 7 bases fitting TRBD2. Germline V CDR1 and CDR2: SQVTM, ANQGSEA. Unmatched junction bases numbered 7, after V lost 4 bases and J lost 10 bases. CDR3 length: 12 residues. The CDR3 reads CSVGREQKEQFF. For the CDR3, the DNA is TGCAGCGTTGGGCGGGAGCAGAAGGAGCAGTTCTTC.